This T cell receptor beta chain was sequenced for a study of blood T cell repertoires in COVID-19. In the original processing: Reference gene primer amplification gave estimated nucleated cell counts. Sequencing was performed with immunoSEQ multiplex PCR; in TCRdb, only in-frame clones are kept and a portion is missing. V and J calls and clone size are those listed in that table; D and trimming were worked out from the DNA. The sample consists of 250,000 or so clones, 80% to 90% of them appearing once. The CDR3 loop spans 13 amino acids. V was clipped by 5 bases and J by 5 bases, with 7 bases between them.

The receptor was isolated from a woman in her 70s with acute or convalescent COVID-19. Sample: peripheral blood. The chain recombines TRBV12-3 or TRBV12-4 with TRBJ1-6, with D possibly TRBD1 on 6 matching bases. CDR3 in DNA: TGTGCCAGCAGTCGGACAGATAATTCACCCCTCCACTTT. The encoded protein is CASSRTDNSPLHF.